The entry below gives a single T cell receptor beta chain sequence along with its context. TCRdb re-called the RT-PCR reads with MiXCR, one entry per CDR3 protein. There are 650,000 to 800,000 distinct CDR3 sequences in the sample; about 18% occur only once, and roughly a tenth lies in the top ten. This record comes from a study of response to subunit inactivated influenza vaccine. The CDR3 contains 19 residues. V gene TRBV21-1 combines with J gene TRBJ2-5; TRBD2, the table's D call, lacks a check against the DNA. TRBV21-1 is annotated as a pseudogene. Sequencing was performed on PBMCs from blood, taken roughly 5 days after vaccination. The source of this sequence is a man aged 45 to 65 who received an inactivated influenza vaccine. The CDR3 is CASSKSYGSEGGKQETQYF. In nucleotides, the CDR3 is TGTGCCAGCAGCAAATCCTATGGGTCGGAGGGCGGAAAGCAAGAGACCCAGTACTTC.